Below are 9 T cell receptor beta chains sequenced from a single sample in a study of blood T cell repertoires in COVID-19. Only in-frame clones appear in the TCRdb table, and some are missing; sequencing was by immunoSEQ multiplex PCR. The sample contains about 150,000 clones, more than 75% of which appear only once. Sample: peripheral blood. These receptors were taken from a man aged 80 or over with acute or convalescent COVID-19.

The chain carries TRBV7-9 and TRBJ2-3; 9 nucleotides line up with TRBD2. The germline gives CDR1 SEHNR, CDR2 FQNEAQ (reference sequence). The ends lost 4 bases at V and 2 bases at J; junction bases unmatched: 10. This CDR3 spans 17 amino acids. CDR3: CASSYTATSGFTDTQYF. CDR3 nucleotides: TGTGCCAGCAGCTATACGGCGACTAGCGGCTTCACAGATACGCAGTATTTT.

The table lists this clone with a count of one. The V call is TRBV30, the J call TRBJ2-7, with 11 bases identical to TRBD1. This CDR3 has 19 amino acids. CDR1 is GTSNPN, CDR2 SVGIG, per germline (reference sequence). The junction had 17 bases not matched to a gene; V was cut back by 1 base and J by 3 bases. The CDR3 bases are TGTGCCTGGAGTGGACAGGGTGCGGACAGGGGGCGGACATTCTACGAGCAGTACTTC. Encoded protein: CAWSGQGADRGRTFYEQYF.

The CDR3 sequence: CASSYGTGVNYGYTF. The CDR3 DNA follows: TGTGCCAGCAGTTACGGGACAGGTGTGAACTATGGCTACACCTTC. J is TRBJ1-2 and V is TRBV6-6; 8 bases are a match to TRBD1. Germline CDR1 is MNHNY and CDR2 is SVGAGI (reference sequence). The CDR3 is 15 residues long. With V trimmed by 2 bases and J by 2 bases, 4 bases remained unmatched.

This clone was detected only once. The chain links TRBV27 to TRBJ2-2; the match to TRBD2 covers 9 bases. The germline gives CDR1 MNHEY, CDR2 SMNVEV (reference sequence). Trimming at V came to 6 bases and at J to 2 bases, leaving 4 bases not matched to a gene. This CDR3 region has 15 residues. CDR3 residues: CASRRGGVNTGELFF. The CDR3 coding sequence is TGTGCCAGCAGGCGCGGGGGGGTTAACACCGGGGAGCTGTTTTTT.

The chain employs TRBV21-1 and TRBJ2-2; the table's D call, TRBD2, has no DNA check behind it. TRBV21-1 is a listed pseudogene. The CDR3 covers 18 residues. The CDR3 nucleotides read TGTGCCAGCAGCAAAGAGTGGACTAGCGGGGGAGACACCGGGGAGCTGTTTTTT. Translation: CASSKEWTSGGDTGELFF.

The CDR3 protein is CASSTRTSGGHTQYF. For the CDR3, the DNA is TGCGCCAGCAGTACTAGGACTAGCGGTGGCCATACGCAGTATTTT. The chain recombines TRBV5-1 with TRBJ2-3; 10 nucleotides match TRBD2. The junction had 10 bases not matched to a gene; V was cut back by 5 bases and J by 7 bases. This CDR3 region has 15 residues. In germline, CDR1 is SGHRS, CDR2 YFSETQ.

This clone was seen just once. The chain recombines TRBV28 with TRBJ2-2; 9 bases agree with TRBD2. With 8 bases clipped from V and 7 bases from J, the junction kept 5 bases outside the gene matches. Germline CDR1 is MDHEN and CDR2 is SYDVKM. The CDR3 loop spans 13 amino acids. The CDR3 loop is CASGGGAGGELFF. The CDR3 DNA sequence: TGTGCCAGCGGCGGGGGGGCCGGCGGGGAGCTGTTTTTT.

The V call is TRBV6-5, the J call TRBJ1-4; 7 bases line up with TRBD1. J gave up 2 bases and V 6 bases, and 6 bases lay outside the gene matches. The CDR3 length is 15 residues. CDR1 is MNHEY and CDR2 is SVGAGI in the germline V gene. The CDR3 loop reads CASRGTGATNEKLFF. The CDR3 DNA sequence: TGTGCCAGCAGGGGCACAGGGGCGACTAATGAAAAACTGTTTTTT.

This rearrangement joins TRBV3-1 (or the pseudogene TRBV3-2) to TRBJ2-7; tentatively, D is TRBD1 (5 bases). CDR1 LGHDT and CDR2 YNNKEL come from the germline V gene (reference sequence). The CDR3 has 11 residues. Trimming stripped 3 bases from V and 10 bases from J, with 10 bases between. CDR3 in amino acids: CASSQRQLQYF. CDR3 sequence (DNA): TGTGCCAGCAGCCAGCGACAGCTTCAGTACTTC.